Shown below are 9 T cell receptor beta chains from a single sample sequenced in a study of T cell responses to AZD1222 COVID-19 vaccine. Clones were sequenced by immunoSEQ multiplex PCR, and TCRdb holds only the in-frame ones, with some missing. The sample contains about 140,000 clones, about 92% of which appear only once. Sequences were derived from peripheral blood, sampled on day 0 of MenACWY control vaccination. The receptors were gathered from an adult in good health.

The chain is built from TRBV10-3 and TRBJ1-2, with TRBD1 as a possible D gene (6 bases). V lost 5 bases, J lost 7 bases, and 17 bases lay in between. This CDR3 spans 14 amino acids. Per germline, CDR1 ENHRY and CDR2 SYGVKD. CDR3 amino acids: CAISPVQDSGGYTF. The CDR3 DNA reads as TGTGCCATCAGTCCAGTCCAGGACAGCGGTGGCTACACCTTC.

Only one count was recorded for this clone. The V call is TRBV27, the J call TRBJ1-5; D not certain. CDR3 length: 14 residues. Trimming took 2 bases from V and 3 from J, leaving 8 bases between them. Germline CDR1 reads MNHEY; CDR2 reads SMNVEV (reference sequence). The DNA for the CDR3 is TGTGCCAGCAGTTTAGGGCAGGACAATCAGCCCCAGCATTTT. This encodes CASSLGQDNQPQHF.

The V gene is TRBV2, the J gene TRBJ2-5; 10 bases are a match to TRBD1. The CDR3 extends over 16 amino acids. After removal of 5 bases from V and 5 bases from J, the junction contained 11 bases not matched to a gene. Germline CDR1 is SNHLY and CDR2 is FYNNEI. CDR3 in amino acids: CASSFRQGAREETQYF. The CDR3 DNA follows: TGTGCCAGCAGTTTTAGACAGGGGGCTCGAGAGGAGACCCAGTACTTC.

J is TRBJ1-1 and V is TRBV19, with no clear D. This CDR3 is built from 14 residues. Trimming took 7 bases from V and 5 from J, leaving 17 bases between them. Germline values: CDR1 LNHDA, CDR2 SQIVND (reference sequence). The CDR3 DNA sequence: TGTGCCAGTACTCCAATTACTCCTCAGACTGAAGCTTTCTTT. Translating gives CASTPITPQTEAFF.

The chain recombines TRBV6-1 with TRBJ1-2; 11 bases match TRBD1. The CDR3 has 15 amino acids. Germline lookup yields CDR1 MNHNS and CDR2 SASEGT. V dropped 6 bases and J dropped 6; count of bases not matched to a gene: 9. In DNA form, the CDR3 reads TGTGCCAGCAGCTACGGGACAGGGGGAGTGGATGGCTACACCTTC. Protein product: CASSYGTGGVDGYTF.

The chain carries TRBV5-6 and TRBJ2-5; no definite D call. V was shortened by 2 bases and J by 5 bases, with 4 bases between the two germline ends. Germline CDR1 SGHDT, CDR2 YYEEEE. The CDR3 sequence is 11 residues long. CDR3 region: CASSFSETQYF. CDR3 coding DNA: TGTGCCAGCAGCTTTTCGGAGACCCAGTACTTC. The full variable domain, with the rest looked up from reference TRBV5-6 and TRBJ2-5, is DAGVTQSPTHLIKTRGQQVTLRCSPKSGHDTVSWYQQALGQGPQFIFQYYEEEERQRGNFPDRFSGHQFPNYSSELNVNALLLGDSALYLCASSFSETQYFGPGTRLLVL.

This chain links TRBV19 with TRBJ2-7, with TRBD1 matching 8 bases. CDR1 LNHDA and CDR2 SQIVND come from the germline V gene (reference sequence). The CDR3 totals 15 residues. V gave up 6 bases and J gave up 2 bases; unmatched junction bases: 9. For the CDR3, the DNA is TGTGCCAGTAGCAACCACCGGGACAGGACCTACGAGCAGTACTTC. Its translation: CASSNHRDRTYEQYF.

The V gene is TRBV18, the J gene TRBJ1-1, with 7 positions matching TRBD1. Germline-derived CDR1 and CDR2 are KGHSH and LQKENI. The CDR3 consists of 14 residues. V lost 4 bases, J lost 5 bases, and 7 bases stayed unmatched. This chain's CDR3 is CASSRAEGATEAFF. The CDR3 DNA is TGTGCCAGCTCACGCGCGGAGGGGGCGACTGAAGCTTTCTTT.

The gene calls are TRBV5-8 and TRBJ2-1; 11 positions match TRBD2. Germline assignment: CDR1 SGHTS and CDR2 YDEGEE. The ends lost 1 base at V and 0 bases at J; junction bases unmatched: 3. The CDR3 runs 17 residues. The CDR3 protein is CASSLWTSGYSYNEQFF. CDR3 in DNA: TGTGCCAGCAGCTTGTGGACTAGCGGGTACTCCTACAATGAGCAGTTCTTC. The full variable domain, rest sourced from reference TRBV5-8 and TRBJ2-1, is EAGVTQSPTHLIKTRGQQATLRCSPISGHTSVYWYQQALGLGLQFLLWYDEGEERNRGNFPPRFSGRQFPNYSSELNVNALELEDSALYLCASSLWTSGYSYNEQFFGPGTRLTVL.